A single sample is the source of the 5 T cell receptor beta chains below, sequenced in a study of blood T cells in healthy people across ages. A J-beta primer mix and a sample-barcoded 5' primer were used in a second PCR of about 7 to 12 cycles. TCRdb passed the 5' RACE reads through MiXCR, listing each CDR3 protein once. The table includes about 680,000 distinct CDR3 sequences, around 48% detected once. The sequenced sample was blood. The receptors shown here come from a woman aged 60 to 75 in good health.

The chain joins TRBV20-1 to TRBJ2-7, with a weak D call TRBD1 (5 bases). V lost 4 bases and J lost 3, with 10 bases in between. The CDR3 consists of 12 residues. Germline lookup yields CDR1 DFQATT and CDR2 SNEGSKA (reference sequence). The CDR3 region has the DNA TGCAGTGCTAAGCGACAGATCTACGAGCAGTACTTC. It specifies CSAKRQIYEQYF.

The chain employs TRBV28 and TRBJ1-2; 11 bases agree with TRBD1. The J segment lost 4 bases and the V segment lost 6 bases, leaving 10 bases of the junction unmatched. The germline V gene has CDR1 MDHEN and CDR2 SYDVKM. The CDR3 runs 16 residues. This CDR3 reads CASSPWGQGGSYGYTF. DNA of the CDR3: TGTGCCAGCAGCCCCTGGGGACAGGGGGGTAGCTATGGCTACACCTTC.

The chain combines TRBV5-5 with TRBJ2-7; 7 nucleotides agree with TRBD1. CDR3 length equals 15 residues. The germline V gene has CDR1 SGHKS and CDR2 YYEKEE (reference sequence). The V segment lost 5 bases and the J segment 7 bases; nucleotides outside the gene matches: 15. The CDR3 here is CASRRDRETYNEQYF. Written as DNA, the CDR3 is TGTGCCAGCAGGCGCGACAGGGAGACCTACAATGAGCAGTACTTC.

This chain uses TRBV7-2 with TRBJ1-6; D unclear. Germline V gives CDR1 SGHTA, CDR2 FQGNSA. Between the trimmed V and J ends, which lost 1 base and 10 bases, there was a span of 14 bases. This CDR3 is 15 amino acids long. CDR3 protein: CASSLGGEVGSPLHF. The CDR3 bases are TGTGCCAGCAGCTTAGGGGGAGAGGTGGGCTCACCCCTCCACTTT.

This clonotype was counted between two and nine times. This sequence joins TRBV7-9 and TRBJ2-3; either TRBD1 or TRBD2 may fit D (5 bases each). The CDR3 contains 15 residues. V lost 1 base, J lost 2 bases, and 10 bases lay in between. In germline, CDR1 is SEHNR, CDR2 FQNEAQ (reference sequence). Here the CDR3 DNA reads TGTGCCAGCAGCTTAGGGGACCGCCCCACAGATACGCAGTATTTT. Protein sequence: CASSLGDRPTDTQYF.